Listed below are T cell receptor beta chains from one sample, sequenced in a study of identical twins' blood T cells. From the 5' RACE reads, TCRdb called clonotypes with MiXCR, one entry per CDR3 protein. The data show a few hundred thousand distinct CDR3 sequences, about 28% seen once. Source material: PBMCs. The receptors shown here come from a woman aged 18 to 55 in good health. Both conserved end residues are part of each CDR3. D genes are given only for firm matches. Clone size is shown for a subset of rows, as once, few, many or a class of expanded clone.

d_gene	v_gene	abundance	j_gene	CDR3aa	CDR3nt
-	TRBV20-1	many	TRBJ1-3	CSARGGGTGNTIYF	TGCAGTGCTAGAGGAGGGGGTACTGGAAACACCATATATTTT
TRBD1	TRBV7-9	-	TRBJ1-4	CASSFLNRGGEKLFF	TGTGCCAGCAGCTTCCTAAACAGGGGAGGTGAAAAACTGTTTTTT
TRBD2	TRBV10-3	many	TRBJ2-3	CAISEGLAGSTDTQYF	TGTGCCATCAGTGAGGGCCTAGCGGGAAGCACAGATACGCAGTATTTT
TRBD1	TRBV12-3/TRBV12-4	-	TRBJ1-5	CASSKLGQGDQPQHF	TGTGCCAGCAGCAAACTGGGACAGGGCGATCAGCCCCAGCATTTT
-	TRBV5-1	few	TRBJ2-2	CATSIRENTGELFF	TGCGCCACCAGCATACGGGAAAACACCGGGGAGCTGTTTTTT
TRBD1	TRBV6-1	-	TRBJ2-1	CASSQGTGGSYNEQFF	TGTGCCAGCTCCCAAGGAACAGGGGGGTCCTACAATGAGCAGTTCTTC
-	TRBV21-1	-	TRBJ1-2	CASSKDRSEVKEVGYTF	TGTGCCAGCAGCAAAGATCGCTCGGAGGTCAAAGAAGTAGGCTACACCTTC
-	TRBV6-1	few	TRBJ2-1	CASSGPIGAVNNEQFF	TGTGCCAGCAGTGGACCCATAGGAGCAGTTAACAATGAGCAGTTCTTC
-	TRBV28	-	TRBJ2-1	CASSTPPSTRLSNEQFF	TGTGCCAGCAGTACTCCTCCCTCAACTAGGCTCTCGAATGAGCAGTTCTTC
-	TRBV6-2/TRBV6-3	-	TRBJ2-1	CASSSQLITYNEQFF	TGTGCCAGCAGTTCCCAGCTAATCACCTACAATGAGCAGTTCTTC
-	TRBV20-1	few	TRBJ2-1	CSASPGVPGVNEQFF	TGCAGTGCTAGCCCCGGTGTCCCGGGCGTTAATGAGCAGTTCTTC
TRBD1	TRBV5-1	-	TRBJ1-2	CASSKLLDWTGRKGLGGYTF	TGCGCCAGCAGCAAACTCTTGGATTGGACAGGGAGGAAAGGATTAGGTGGCTACACCTTC
-	TRBV6-1	-	TRBJ2-1	CASTITSSGEQFF	TGTGCCAGCACAATAACTAGTTCTGGTGAGCAGTTCTTC
-	TRBV6-1	many	TRBJ1-2	CASMKDSGYGYTF	TGTGCCAGCATGAAGGACTCGGGATATGGCTACACCTTC
-	TRBV4-1	few	TRBJ2-7	CASSQVPQGPYEQYF	TGCGCCAGCAGCCAAGTCCCCCAGGGGCCCTACGAGCAGTACTTC
-	TRBV10-3	many	TRBJ1-3	CAISESRGTSGNTIYF	TGTGCCATCAGTGAGTCAAGAGGAACCTCTGGAAACACCATATATTTT
-	TRBV9	many	TRBJ2-1	CASSVATTNEQFF	TGTGCCAGCAGCGTAGCAACCACCAATGAGCAGTTCTTC
-	TRBV2	many	TRBJ1-2	CASSEGDGYTF	TGTGCCAGCAGTGAAGGGGACGGCTACACCTTC
-	TRBV5-1	once	TRBJ2-2	CASSFGPLEELSF	TGCGCCAGCAGCTTTGGGCCGCTGGAGGAGCTGTCTTTT
-	TRBV7-9	few	TRBJ2-5	CASSLGVLETQYF	TGTGCCAGCAGCTTAGGAGTGTTGGAGACCCAGTACTTC
-	TRBV6-1	once	TRBJ1-5	CASSEEVRGIQPQHF	TGTGCCAGCAGTGAAGAAGTACGAGGGATCCAGCCCCAGCATTTT
TRBD1	TRBV27	-	TRBJ2-7	CASSQVGDRVHEQYF	TGTGCCAGCAGTCAAGTGGGGGACAGGGTCCACGAGCAGTACTTC
-	TRBV3-1	few	TRBJ2-5	CASSQLEMGETQYF	TGTGCCAGCAGCCAGCTAGAGATGGGGGAGACCCAGTACTTC
-	TRBV20-1	-	TRBJ2-3	CSAINPRDTQYF	TGCAGTGCTATTAACCCGCGGGATACGCAGTATTTT
TRBD1	TRBV27	many	TRBJ1-1	CASSFDRGNTEAFF	TGTGCCAGCAGTTTCGACAGGGGGAACACTGAAGCTTTCTTT
TRBD2	TRBV4-3	few	TRBJ2-1	CASSQGIAGEINEQFF	TGCGCCAGCAGCCAAGGGATAGCGGGAGAGATCAATGAGCAGTTCTTC
TRBD2	TRBV20-1	-	TRBJ2-1	CSAPTGLAETYNEQFF	TGCAGTGCTCCCACGGGACTAGCGGAAACCTACAATGAGCAGTTCTTC
-	TRBV11-2	-	TRBJ1-1	CASSLAYGGTEAFF	TGTGCCAGCAGCTTAGCTTACGGGGGCACTGAAGCTTTCTTT
TRBD1	TRBV5-1	-	TRBJ1-1	CASNSKDRGPGGAFF	TGCGCCAGCAATAGTAAGGATAGGGGGCCCGGAGGAGCTTTCTTT
-	TRBV10-3	-	TRBJ2-3	CAIALDLAYTDTQYF	TGTGCCATCGCGCTAGATCTAGCCTACACAGATACGCAGTATTTT
-	TRBV12-3/TRBV12-4	-	TRBJ2-3	CASRVPGTDTQYF	TGTGCCAGCCGTGTCCCTGGCACAGATACGCAGTATTTT
TRBD1	TRBV20-1	few	TRBJ2-5	CSASDRGLGETQYF	TGCAGTGCTTCTGACAGGGGATTAGGGGAGACCCAGTACTTC
TRBD1	TRBV12-3/TRBV12-4	many	TRBJ1-1	CASSLTGGNTEAFF	TGTGCCAGCAGCTTAACAGGGGGGAACACTGAAGCTTTCTTT
-	TRBV29-1	few	TRBJ1-2	CSVESPTLFGGYTF	TGCAGCGTTGAATCCCCGACTCTCTTCGGCGGCTACACCTTC
TRBD1	TRBV11-1	-	TRBJ1-4	CASSSNRGQNEKLFF	TGTGCCAGCAGCTCCAACAGGGGGCAAAACGAAAAACTGTTTTTT
-	TRBV7-6	many	TRBJ1-6	CASSAVPGAPTRDSPLHF	TGTGCCAGCAGCGCTGTACCGGGAGCCCCCACGAGGGATTCACCCCTCCACTTT
-	TRBV5-1	-	TRBJ1-4	CASSFVVATNEKLFF	TGCGCCAGCAGCTTTGTAGTAGCAACTAATGAAAAACTGTTTTTT
-	TRBV20-1	-	TRBJ1-3	CSASAGGSGNTIYF	TGCAGTGCTAGCGCCGGGGGATCTGGAAACACCATATATTTT
TRBD1	TRBV5-1	many	TRBJ1-2	CASSIGLQGSYTF	TGCGCCAGCAGCATTGGTTTACAGGGGAGCTACACCTTC
-	TRBV20-1	-	TRBJ2-3	CSALSRASGTDTQYF	TGCAGTGCCCTTTCCCGAGCTAGCGGCACAGATACGCAGTATTTT
-	TRBV6-2/TRBV6-3	many	TRBJ2-1	CASSYDGSSRRQFF	TGTGCCAGCAGTTACGACGGGAGCAGTCGTCGGCAGTTCTTC
TRBD1	TRBV20-1	-	TRBJ2-2	CSAARQGALAGTGELFF	TGCAGTGCTGCCCGACAGGGGGCCTTGGCGGGGACCGGGGAGCTGTTTTTT
TRBD1	TRBV12-3/TRBV12-4	-	TRBJ1-3	CASSPTGGNGNTIYF	TGTGCCAGCTCTCCAACAGGGGGTAACGGAAACACCATATATTTT
-	TRBV19	-	TRBJ1-1	CASRAAGIPFIFF	TGTGCCAGTAGAGCCGCAGGGATACCCTTCATTTTCTTT
TRBD1	TRBV29-1	many	TRBJ1-2	CSARDRDGYTF	TGCAGCGCTAGGGACAGAGATGGCTACACCTTC
-	TRBV7-9	few	TRBJ1-6	CASSSWGTSYNSPLHF	TGTGCCAGCAGCTCCTGGGGGACTTCCTATAATTCACCCCTCCACTTT
TRBD2	TRBV20-1	-	TRBJ2-5	CSGLAENQETQYF	TGCAGTGGACTAGCGGAGAACCAAGAGACCCAGTACTTC
TRBD1	TRBV6-2/TRBV6-3	-	TRBJ2-7	CASNSFGTGTYEQYF	TGTGCCAGCAATTCGTTCGGGACAGGGACCTACGAGCAGTACTTC
-	TRBV2	-	TRBJ1-3	CASSEMGLKNTIYF	TGTGCCAGCAGTGAGATGGGTTTGAAGAACACCATATATTTT
-	TRBV29-1	few	TRBJ1-1	CSVEAFWGPGNTEAFF	TGCAGCGTTGAAGCCTTCTGGGGTCCGGGAAACACTGAAGCTTTCTTT
-	TRBV9	few	TRBJ2-7	CASSVGGSGDYEQYF	TGTGCCAGCAGCGTAGGTGGGTCAGGGGACTACGAGCAGTACTTC
-	TRBV18	-	TRBJ2-3	CASSPFSGGNTQYF	TGTGCCAGCTCACCATTCTCGGGTGGTAATACGCAGTATTTT
-	TRBV29-1	-	TRBJ1-1	CNVGRAFF	TGCAACGTTGGGCGGGCTTTCTTT